This TCR beta chain was identified during a study of cytomegalovirus exposure and HLA in healthy donors. PCR used 60 Vbeta primers and 13 Jbeta primers. Method: immunoSEQ multiplex PCR; TCRdb's copy keeps in-frame clones and lacks some. The table lists about 120,000 clones, over 60% of them singletons. Sequenced material: PBMCs. This TCR was recovered from a woman in her 40s in good health and CMV-seropositive.

The CDR3 region has the DNA TGTGCCAGCAGCTTAGCCGGGGGGGGCCCCTACGAGCAGTACTTC. It yields the protein CASSLAGGGPYEQYF. The gene calls are TRBV7-2 and TRBJ2-7, with 8 bases that match TRBD2. The germline V gene has CDR1 SGHTA and CDR2 FQGNSA. The CDR3 is 15 amino acids. V lost 0 bases, J lost 2 bases, and 3 bases stayed unmatched.